Listed below are T cell receptor beta chains from one sample, sequenced in a study of blood T cell repertoires in COVID-19. TCRdb keeps only in-frame clones here, not all; method: immunoSEQ multiplex PCR. The profile shows fewer than 140,000 clones, around 80% of them singletons. Sequencing input: peripheral blood. Receptors were obtained from an elderly man with COVID-19, enrolled during active disease. Each CDR3 is given with its conserved first and last residue. The D gene is left open where the match is weak. The size field is filled for only some rows; it gives once, few, many or a size class.

length | J | D | size | V | DNA | CDR3
16 | TRBJ2-1 | - | - | TRBV5-1 | TGCGCCAGCAGCTTGGGGATGCAGGGAAACTACGATGAGCAGTTCTTC | CASSLGMQGNYDEQFF
15 | TRBJ2-1 | - | once | TRBV19 | TGTGCCAGTCAATACCGGGGTATGGGTAGTAATGAGCAGTTCTTC | CASQYRGMGSNEQFF
16 | TRBJ2-1 | TRBD2 | once | TRBV7-9 | TGTGCCAGCAGCGCTGGGACTAGCGGGAGGATTAATGAGCAGTTCTTC | CASSAGTSGRINEQFF
15 | TRBJ2-1 | - | once | TRBV4-2 | TGTGCCAGCAGCCAAGAAGAGGTCTCCTACAATGAGCAGTTCTTC | CASSQEEVSYNEQFF
15 | TRBJ2-7 | TRBD2 | - | TRBV6-5 | TGTGCCAGCAGTTACTCTGGCGGGAGTTACTACGAGCAGTACTTC | CASSYSGGSYYEQYF
17 | TRBJ1-2 | - | - | TRBV24-1 | TGTGCCACCAGTGACACCCGGCGTGGGCAGGCGAAGCTGAGCTACACCTTC | CATSDTRRGQAKLSYTF
14 | TRBJ2-1 | TRBD1 | - | TRBV5-1 | TGCGCCAGCGGGGGACAGGGTATGAGTAGGGAGCAGTTCTTC | CASGGQGMSREQFF
14 | TRBJ2-1 | TRBD1 | - | TRBV28 | TGTGCCAGCACCTCCGGACAGGGGAACAATGAGCAGTTCTTC | CASTSGQGNNEQFF
17 | TRBJ2-4 | TRBD1 | - | TRBV9 | TGTGCCAGCAGCCCCCAGGGGACAGGGTGGGCCAAAAACATTCAGTACTTC | CASSPQGTGWAKNIQYF
16 | TRBJ2-2 | - | - | TRBV4-2 | TGTGCCAGCAGCCAAGATGGAGGGTCGAACACCGGGGAGCTGTTTTTT | CASSQDGGSNTGELFF
16 | TRBJ2-3 | TRBD2 | once | TRBV5-1 | TGCGCCAGCAGCTTGGTGCTCGGGAGGGCCGGTGATACGCAGTATTTT | CASSLVLGRAGDTQYF
16 | TRBJ2-3 | - | - | TRBV28 | TGTGCCAGCAGTTTAGAGGCGGGGCCGAGCACAGATACGCAGTATTTT | CASSLEAGPSTDTQYF
16 | TRBJ2-7 | TRBD1 | few | TRBV3-1/TRBV3-2 | TGTGCCAGCAGCCAAGAAAAGGGACAGGGCTACTACGAGCAGTACTTC | CASSQEKGQGYYEQYF
13 | TRBJ1-4 | - | - | TRBV18 | TGTGCCAGCTCGCCCAGGGGCAATGAAAAACTGTTTTTT | CASSPRGNEKLFF
14 | TRBJ2-7 | - | - | TRBV28 | TGTGCCAGCAGTTTTAGGGGTTTGGGCTACGAGCAGTACTTC | CASSFRGLGYEQYF
17 | TRBJ2-1 | TRBD2 | - | TRBV19 | TGTGCCAGCCGGGGGTCGGTACTAGCGGAAATAAACAATGAGCAGTTCTTC | CASRGSVLAEINNEQFF
19 | TRBJ2-5 | - | few | TRBV6-2/TRBV6-3 | TGTGCCAGCAGTTACGGTCTGGAGGGAATCGGGGGGCTTCAAGAGACCCAGTACTTC | CASSYGLEGIGGLQETQYF
15 | TRBJ1-1 | TRBD1 | - | TRBV7-9 | TGTGCCAGCAGCTTACAACAGGGGGAGAACACTGAAGCTTTCTTT | CASSLQQGENTEAFF
15 | TRBJ1-2 | TRBD1 | - | TRBV4-2 | TGTGCCAGCAGCCCCACCAGGACAGGGACGGATGGCTACACCTTC | CASSPTRTGTDGYTF
16 | TRBJ2-1 | TRBD2 | - | TRBV2 | TGTGCCAGCCGATTAGGGGCGGGAGGGTTGTACAATGAGCAGTTCTTC | CASRLGAGGLYNEQFF
15 | TRBJ1-4 | - | - | TRBV6-5 | TGTGCCAGCAGCATCCTGGGGGGGGCGGGCGAAAAACTGTTTTTT | CASSILGGAGEKLFF
14 | TRBJ2-4 | - | - | TRBV6-2/TRBV6-3 | TGTGCCAGCAGTTACTGGGCAGACAAAAACATTCAGTACTTC | CASSYWADKNIQYF
12 | TRBJ1-5 | - | - | TRBV18 | TGTGCCAGCTCTTTCGGGGAGGAGCCCCAGCATTTT | CASSFGEEPQHF
15 | TRBJ2-1 | TRBD1 | - | TRBV5-4 | TGTGCCAGCAGCTTGGGAACAGGGGGATACAATGAGCAGTTCTTC | CASSLGTGGYNEQFF
14 | TRBJ2-1 | TRBD1 | - | TRBV25-1 | TGTGCCACCTCGGACAGGGAGGTCTACAATGAGCAGTTCTTC | CATSDREVYNEQFF
13 | TRBJ2-1 | - | - | TRBV12-3/TRBV12-4 | TGTGCCAGCAGTCCTCTGGGGGGTGGTGAGCAGTTCTTC | CASSPLGGGEQFF
16 | TRBJ2-3 | - | - | TRBV21-1 | TGTGCCAGCAGCAAAGAAAGTGGGCACCGCACAGATACGCAGTATTTT | CASSKESGHRTDTQYF
19 | TRBJ2-6 | TRBD2 | - | TRBV27 | TGTGCCAGCAGTTCGTCGTTTACTAGCGGGAGTGCTGGGGCCAACGTCCTGACTTTC | CASSSSFTSGSAGANVLTF
15 | TRBJ2-6 | - | - | TRBV5-8 | TGTGCCAGCAGCTTAAGGGGCGCTGGGGCCAACGTCCTGACTTTC | CASSLRGAGANVLTF
16 | TRBJ2-2 | - | - | TRBV28 | TGTGCCAGCAGACGAACGCGGAGAGCGAGCACCGGGGAGCTGTTTTTT | CASRRTRRASTGELFF
14 | TRBJ1-5 | - | once | TRBV2 | TGTGCCAGCAGCCCTACTAATAGCAATCAGCCCCAGCATTTT | CASSPTNSNQPQHF